What follows is one T cell receptor beta chain and its context. The CDR3 covers 17 residues. Per germline, CDR1 MGHRA and CDR2 YSYEKL. Unmatched junction bases numbered 13, after V lost 0 bases and J lost 10 bases. These data come from a study of blood T cell repertoires in COVID-19. Turning to the study itself: In each case, the material was cDNA or gDNA derived from T cells, B-cell-depleted T cells, or PBMCs.

The method was immunoSEQ multiplex PCR; TCRdb's version includes in-frame clones alone and lacks a portion of them. The sample contains about 200,000 clones, about 83% of which appear only once. The study assigned cohorts using participant-reported clinical history. Exposed enrollees encountered a COVID-19 case at some point within 2 weeks before study entry. The chain links TRBV4-1 to TRBJ1-1; 11 nucleotides match TRBD1. The clonotype originates from a woman aged 25 to 39 who had been exposed to COVID-19. What was sequenced was PBMCs or T cells enriched from blood (not recorded which). The CDR3 sequence is CASSQDTDRGLGFGAFF. The CDR3 DNA sequence: TGCGCCAGCAGCCAAGATACGGACAGGGGGCTAGGATTCGGAGCTTTCTTT.